This T cell receptor beta chain was sequenced for a study of T cells in Graves' hyperthyroidism and ophthalmopathy. This clonotype was observed at least ten times. Amplification of TCR beta CDR3 regions was performed using RNA transcripts as template. Carried out on the TCR CDR3, a first-round RT-PCR used the HTBI primer set. TCRdb re-derived calls from the multiplex PCR reads in MiXCR, one entry per CDR3 protein. This sample carries 370,000 or so distinct CDR3 sequences, roughly 25% of them seen once, and the ten largest clones take 73%. An absence of ophthalmopathy progression within 18 months meant stable Graves' hyperthyroidism. PBMCs stemmed from more than 7.5 ml fresh peripheral blood. The CDR3 extends over 14 amino acids. The V gene lost 2 bases and the J gene lost 8 bases, with 13 bases spanning the gap. The germline V gene has CDR1 MNHNS and CDR2 SASEGT.

The V gene is TRBV6-1, the J gene TRBJ2-1; D remains unclear. Specimen: blood. This TCR came from a man aged 50-59 years with Graves' hyperthyroidism. The CDR3 bases are TGTGCCAGCAGTGAATTGGAAGGGTATTATGAGCAGTTCTTC. Translating gives CASSELEGYYEQFF.